One and the same sample provided the 30 T cell receptor beta chains below, sequenced in a study of cytomegalovirus exposure and HLA in healthy donors. The primer mix had 60 Vbeta and 13 Jbeta primers. TCRdb's table, derived via immunoSEQ multiplex PCR, lists solely in-frame clones and lacks some. The sample has fewer than 150,000 clones; 60% to 80% are singletons. Sequencing input: PBMCs. These receptors all come from a man between 50 and 59 years old in good health and CMV-seronegative.

This rearrangement joins TRBV19 to TRBJ2-2, with D perhaps matching TRBD1 (5 bases). The germline gives CDR1 LNHDA, CDR2 SQIVND (reference sequence). The CDR3 has 14 amino acids. Trimming shortened V by 5 bases and J by 7 bases, and 14 bases separated the two germline ends. CDR3 sequence (DNA): TGTGCCAGTAGTGTGGCGCAGGGAATCGGGGAGCTGTTTTTT. It yields the protein CASSVAQGIGELFF.

The CDR3 protein is CASSPLGQPQETQYF. In DNA form, the CDR3 reads TGTGCCAGCAGTCCCTTGGGACAGCCTCAAGAGACCCAGTACTTC. The genes are TRBV28 and TRBJ2-5; 7 bases match TRBD1. Germline values: CDR1 MDHEN, CDR2 SYDVKM. The CDR3 spans 15 residues. V lost 5 bases to trimming and J lost 2 bases; unmatched junction nucleotides: 8.

The chain employs TRBV19 and TRBJ2-7; 8 nucleotides align to TRBD1. This CDR3 is 14 amino acids long. Germline loops: CDR1 LNHDA, CDR2 SQIVND (reference sequence). The J segment lost 5 bases and the V segment lost 5 bases, leaving 8 bases of the junction unmatched. The CDR3 DNA reads as TGTGCCAGTAGTCCGCAGGACAGGGACCACGAGCAGTACTTC. This sequence encodes CASSPQDRDHEQYF.

The sample holds many counts of this clone. The chain couples TRBV2 to TRBJ2-1; 8 bases align to TRBD1. Germline CDR1 reads SNHLY; CDR2 reads FYNNEI. The CDR3 consists of 14 residues. The junction had 4 bases not matched to a gene; V was cut back by 5 bases and J by 4 bases. The CDR3 DNA follows: TGTGCCAGCAGTTACAGGGGGGTGTACAATGAGCAGTTCTTC. Translated, it gives CASSYRGVYNEQFF.

CDR3 protein: CASSQTGGGGGYTF. DNA for the CDR3: TGTGCCAGCAGTCAGACAGGGGGCGGGGGTGGCTACACCTTC. The chain has TRBV28 and TRBJ1-2, with 10 bases that match TRBD1. The V and J ends lost 5 bases and 7 bases, in that order; junction bases with no gene match: 7. Germline V gives CDR1 MDHEN, CDR2 SYDVKM. The CDR3 spans 14 residues.

This clone was recorded a few times. J is TRBJ2-1 and V is TRBV6-1; 12 positions agree with TRBD2. V shed 3 bases, J shed 5 bases, and the junction held 2 bases outside the gene matches. The CDR3 sequence is 15 residues long. From germline, CDR1 is MNHNS and CDR2 SASEGT. The CDR3, as DNA: TGTGCCAGCAGTGACCGGACTAGCGGGAACAATGAGCAGTTCTTC. It is translated as CASSDRTSGNNEQFF.

The rearrangement uses TRBV2 and TRBJ2-1, with 12 bases matching TRBD2. The V gene's germline CDR1 is SNHLY and CDR2 FYNNEI. The CDR3 contains 13 residues. With 4 bases clipped from V and 9 bases from J, the junction kept 1 base outside the gene matches. The CDR3 coding sequence is TGTGCCAGCAGTGGGACTAGCGGGATTGAGCAGTTCTTC. As protein: CASSGTSGIEQFF.

The V gene is TRBV9, the J gene TRBJ2-3, with 9 bases that match TRBD2. Germline-derived CDR1 and CDR2 are SGDLS and YYNGEE. V shed 0 bases, J shed 9 bases, and the junction held 5 bases outside the gene matches. The CDR3 consists of 14 residues. The CDR3 nucleotides are TGTGCCAGCAGCGTAGAGTCTAGCGGGATCACGCAGTATTTT. Translating gives CASSVESSGITQYF.

This rearrangement joins TRBV30 to TRBJ2-3, with D tentatively TRBD2 (5 bases). V lost 4 bases and J lost 6, with 23 bases in between. The CDR3 has 16 amino acids. Germline V gene data show CDR1 as GTSNPN and CDR2 as SVGIG (reference sequence). CDR3 sequence reads: CAWTPTYPGKMDTQYF. CDR3 bases: TGTGCCTGGACACCGACCTACCCCGGGAAAATGGATACGCAGTATTTT. Full variable domain (missing parts from reference TRBV30 and TRBJ2-3): SQTIHQWPATLVQPVGSPLSLECTVEGTSNPNLYWYRQAAGRGLQLLFYSVGIGQISSEVPQNLSASRPQDRQFILSSKKLLLSDSGFYLCAWTPTYPGKMDTQYFGPGTRLTVL.

The V and J genes are TRBV6-1 and TRBJ2-2; 8 nucleotides match TRBD2. Losses at the gene ends were 4 bases for V and 5 bases for J; bases not matched to a gene: 6. The germline V gene has CDR1 MNHNS and CDR2 SASEGT. This CDR3 spans 15 amino acids. CDR3 nucleotides: TGTGCCAGCAGTGGATCGGGAGGGTGGACCGGGGAGCTGTTTTTT. Its protein is CASSGSGGWTGELFF.

V usage is TRBV14 and J usage is TRBJ2-3, with unresolved D. Trimming took off 4 bases at V and 6 bases at J, with 5 bases between the two ends. This CDR3 has 11 residues. CDR1 SGHDN and CDR2 FVKESK come from the germline V gene. CDR3: CASSRADTQYF. The DNA of the CDR3 is TGTGCCAGCAGCCGGGCGGATACGCAGTATTTT.

The rearrangement links TRBV5-6 to TRBJ2-7, with TRBD1 identical over 9 bases. The V segment lost 3 bases and the J segment 5 bases; nucleotides outside the gene matches: 6. Germline assignment: CDR1 SGHDT and CDR2 YYEEEE. The CDR3 has 14 residues. The CDR3 coding sequence is TGTGCCAGCAGCTGGGGACAGGGATTCCACGAGCAGTACTTC. This codes for CASSWGQGFHEQYF.

The genes are TRBV5-8 and TRBJ1-1; 7 bases fit TRBD1. The germline V gene encodes CDR1 SGHTS and CDR2 YDEGEE. The J segment lost 0 bases and the V segment lost 5 bases, leaving 7 bases of the junction unmatched. The CDR3 has 15 amino acids. This CDR3 is CASRLQGQVNTEAFF. CDR3 in DNA: TGTGCCAGCAGACTACAGGGGCAGGTGAACACTGAAGCTTTCTTT.

The genes are TRBV29-1 and TRBJ2-1, with D perhaps TRBD2 (5 bases). The CDR3 extends over 14 amino acids. Germline loops: CDR1 SQVTM, CDR2 ANQGSEA. Trimming cost V 3 bases and J 3 bases, with 12 bases left between them. The CDR3 loop reads CSVEVSSGYNEQFF. In nucleotides, the CDR3 is TGCAGCGTTGAGGTGTCCAGCGGCTACAATGAGCAGTTCTTC.

This chain links TRBV19 with TRBJ1-5; D gene unclear. The CDR3 has 15 residues. Germline V gives CDR1 LNHDA, CDR2 SQIVND (reference sequence). Trimming removed 2 bases at V and 3 bases at J, with 11 bases between. As DNA, the CDR3 is TGTGCCAGTAGTATAAGAGGTAAAGACAATCAGCCCCAGCATTTT. This gives the protein CASSIRGKDNQPQHF.

This sequence joins TRBV29-1 and TRBJ1-3; D is unresolved. The CDR3 sequence is 15 residues long. V shed 6 bases and J shed 0 bases, with 15 bases lying between them. Germline V gene lookup returns CDR1 SQVTM and CDR2 ANQGSEA. Here the CDR3 reads CSVGVGVSSGNTIYF. CDR3 nucleotide sequence: TGCAGCGTCGGGGTCGGGGTGAGCTCTGGAAACACCATATATTTT.

This clone occurred a few times. The chain is built from TRBV5-1 and TRBJ2-7; 10 positions agree with TRBD2. Germline loops: CDR1 SGHRS, CDR2 YFSETQ. The CDR3 totals 15 residues. Losses at the gene ends were 2 bases for V and 4 bases for J; bases not matched to a gene: 6. The CDR3 sequence is CASSLEAGGPYEQYF. CDR3 nucleotides: TGCGCCAGCAGCTTAGAAGCGGGAGGGCCGTACGAGCAGTACTTC.

The chain has TRBV2 and TRBJ1-1; D not resolved. In germline, CDR1 is SNHLY, CDR2 FYNNEI. The V end was cut by 6 bases, the J end by 6 bases, with 14 bases between. The CDR3 extends over 13 amino acids. The CDR3 bases are TGTGCCAGCAGGGCGACGGGTGAGTCTGAAGCTTTCTTT. Protein: CASRATGESEAFF.

This clone appeared a single time. The rearrangement joins TRBV5-1 to TRBJ2-5, with 8 bases aligning to TRBD1. V was pared by 6 bases and J by 2 bases, with 0 bases of the junction left unmatched. The germline CDR1 and CDR2 sequences are SGHRS and YFSETQ. The CDR3 consists of 12 residues. CDR3 nucleotide sequence: TGCGCCAGCAACAGGGGGCAAGAGACCCAGTACTTC. It encodes CASNRGQETQYF. The complete variable domain, with remaining parts taken from reference TRBV5-1 and TRBJ2-5, reads KAGVTQTPRYLIKTRGQQVTLSCSPISGHRSVSWYQQTPGQGLQFLFEYFSETQRNKGNFPGRFSGRQFSNSRSEMNVSTLELGDSALYLCASNRGQETQYFGPGTRLLVL.

Here the CDR3 reads CAWNAQSTDTQYF. The CDR3 DNA is TGTGCCTGGAATGCACAGAGCACAGATACGCAGTATTTT. The chain recombines TRBV30 with TRBJ2-3; D gene ambiguous. The CDR3 has 13 residues. V was pared by 4 bases and J by 0 bases, with 8 bases between. The germline V gene encodes CDR1 GTSNPN and CDR2 SVGIG (reference sequence).

This clone was seen a handful of times. This rearrangement joins TRBV4-1 to TRBJ1-2; 10 nucleotides line up with TRBD1. The V gene's germline CDR1 is MGHRA and CDR2 YSYEKL. Trimming took 4 bases from V and 4 from J; bases not matched to a gene: 6. The CDR3 length is 15 residues. In DNA, the CDR3 is TGCGCCAGCAGCCCGGGACAGGGGATAACCTATGGCTACACCTTC. Amino acid sequence: CASSPGQGITYGYTF.

The chain couples TRBV6-1 to TRBJ1-4; D gene uncertain. Looked up from germline, CDR1 is MNHNS and CDR2 is SASEGT. The V end lost 2 bases, the J end lost 0 bases, and 10 bases lay between the germline ends. This CDR3 has 16 residues. The CDR3 nucleotides read TGTGCCAGCAGTGAACAAGGGAGAGCAACTAATGAAAAACTGTTTTTT. As protein: CASSEQGRATNEKLFF.

Worth noting for this clone: Other DNA sequences in the sample encode the same CDR3. This rearrangement joins TRBV30 to TRBJ1-5; 7 nucleotides line up with TRBD1. Germline values: CDR1 GTSNPN, CDR2 SVGIG (reference sequence). The CDR3 totals 14 residues. With V trimmed by 0 bases and J by 4 bases, 3 bases remained unmatched. DNA for the CDR3: TGTGCCTGGAGTGTCCAGGGGGGAAATCAGCCCCAGCATTTT. This gives the protein CAWSVQGGNQPQHF.

This clone ranks as medium-sized. The V call is TRBV2, the J call TRBJ2-1, with D possibly TRBD2 on 6 matching bases. Per germline, CDR1 SNHLY and CDR2 FYNNEI. Trimming took 6 bases from V and 6 from J, leaving 18 bases between them. There are 15 residues in the CDR3. The CDR3 reads CASSAPSGGINEQFF. The CDR3 DNA is TGTGCCAGCAGCGCCCCCTCCGGGGGAATCAATGAGCAGTTCTTC.

This sequence joins TRBV9 and TRBJ1-5, with D unclear. Per germline, CDR1 SGDLS and CDR2 YYNGEE. Trimming removed 4 bases from V and 1 base from J, with 6 bases in between. CDR3 length: 13 residues. The CDR3 nucleotides read TGTGCCAGCAGCCCCCGGAGCAATCAGCCCCAGCATTTT. Translated, it gives CASSPRSNQPQHF.

The J gene is TRBJ1-3, the V gene TRBV6-5; 9 nucleotides match TRBD1. The CDR3 spans 16 residues. Germline trimming cut 0 bases from V and 1 base from J; bases unmatched to any gene: 1. Germline V lookup: CDR1 MNHEY, CDR2 SVGAGI. In nucleotides, the CDR3 is TGTGCCAGCAGTTACTCGGGACAGGGATCTGGAAACACCATATATTTT. This sequence encodes CASSYSGQGSGNTIYF.

The chain couples TRBV27 to TRBJ2-5; 9 bases line up with TRBD1. V trimming: 3 bases; J trimming: 4 bases; junction bases outside the gene matches: 9. This CDR3 comprises 16 residues. The germline V gene encodes CDR1 MNHEY and CDR2 SMNVEV (reference sequence). CDR3 region: CASSLGDRESRETQYF. The CDR3 bases are TGTGCCAGCAGTTTGGGGGACAGGGAATCGCGAGAGACCCAGTACTTC.

The chain joins TRBV29-1 to TRBJ1-4; no clear D. CDR1 and CDR2 from the germline V gene are SQVTM and ANQGSEA. V dropped 4 bases and J dropped 0 bases, with 12 bases sitting between them. This CDR3 has 15 amino acids. The CDR3 here is CSVGASGSTNEKLFF. DNA of the CDR3: TGCAGCGTTGGGGCTTCGGGGTCAACTAATGAAAAACTGTTTTTT.

This clone has only a few counts. The gene calls are TRBV6-1 and TRBJ2-7; D possibly corresponds to TRBD2 (6 bases). CDR1 MNHNS and CDR2 SASEGT come from the germline V gene. Trimming left V 8 bases short and J 7 bases short, with 15 bases between. The CDR3 is 12 residues long. The CDR3 loop is CASGGNPREQYF. In nucleotides, the CDR3 is TGTGCCAGCGGAGGGAACCCTCGGGAGCAGTACTTC.

The V gene is TRBV7-9, the J gene TRBJ2-7; TRBD1 agrees at 10 bases. This CDR3 spans 16 amino acids. Trimming removed 0 bases from V and 3 bases from J; junction bases left unmatched: 5. Germline V gene lookup returns CDR1 SEHNR and CDR2 FQNEAQ (reference sequence). This CDR3 is CASSLALRDRGYEQYF. The CDR3 bases are TGTGCCAGCAGCTTAGCGCTTCGGGACAGGGGCTACGAGCAGTACTTC.